Shown below are 13 T cell receptor beta chains from a single sample sequenced in a study of T cells in Graves' hyperthyroidism and ophthalmopathy. Researchers amplified the TCR beta CDR3 regions from RNA transcripts. A first-round RT-PCR of the TCR CDR3 used the HTBI primer set. A single record per CDR3 protein comes from TCRdb applying MiXCR to the multiplex PCR reads. The sample carries around 610,000 distinct CDR3 sequences, about 14% recorded once. The sequencing input was blood. These receptors were collected from a woman between 40 and 55 years old with Graves' ophthalmopathy.

This clonotype came up many times. The rearrangement uses TRBV12-3 or TRBV12-4 and TRBJ2-5; a possible D gene is TRBD1 (6 bases). The CDR3 has 13 residues. V lost 5 bases and J 4 bases, leaving 11 bases between the germline ends. CDR3 amino acids: CASSTGLGETQYF. Written as DNA, the CDR3 is TGTGCCAGCAGTACAGGGCTCGGAGAGACCCAGTACTTC.

The rearrangement joins TRBV24-1 to TRBJ1-5; D perhaps matches TRBD1 (6 bases). Between the trimmed V and J ends, which lost 6 bases and 3 bases, there was a span of 11 bases. Germline CDR1 KGHDR, CDR2 SFDVKD. The CDR3 covers 14 residues. CDR3 bases: TGTGCCACCAGTTCTGCGGGGGCCAATCAGCCCCAGCATTTT. Its translation: CATSSAGANQPQHF.

Comments on this clonotype: A read error may be the cause here, since a much bigger clone is one base away. In this CDR3 the conserved last residue, phenylalanine or tryptophan, is missing, so a read error is likely. This chain uses TRBV18 with TRBJ1-1; the match to TRBD1 covers 7 bases. Trimming at V came to 2 bases and at J to 6 bases, leaving 9 bases not matched to a gene. This CDR3 region has 15 residues. Germline V gene sequence: CDR1 KGHSH, CDR2 LQKENI. CDR3 loop: CASSPFTTGIAEAFI. In DNA, the CDR3 is TGTGCCAGCTCACCATTTACGACAGGGATCGCTGAAGCTTTCATT.

This clonotype was picked up many times. The J gene is TRBJ2-7, the V gene TRBV6-1, with D uncertain. The V end was cut by 7 bases, the J end by 2 bases, with 9 bases between. The CDR3 is 12 amino acids. Germline values: CDR1 MNHNS, CDR2 SASEGT. CDR3 protein: CASMASTYEQYF. The DNA of the CDR3 is TGTGCCAGCATGGCTTCAACCTACGAGCAGTACTTC.

This clonotype occurred many times. J is TRBJ2-7 and V is TRBV28, with 13 bases that match TRBD2. The V gene's germline CDR1 is MDHEN and CDR2 SYDVKM. Unmatched junction bases numbered 8, after V lost 1 base and J lost 5 bases. This CDR3 has 17 residues. CDR3 sequence reads: CASSLLPGLAGSNEQYF. The CDR3 DNA is TGTGCCAGCAGTTTATTACCGGGACTAGCGGGAAGCAACGAGCAGTACTTC.

This clonotype showed up many times. The chain uses TRBV2 and TRBJ2-2; D is possibly TRBD2 (5 bases). V was trimmed by 7 bases and J by 6 bases, leaving 12 bases between them. CDR1 and CDR2 (germline): SNHLY, FYNNEI. The length of the CDR3 is 13 residues. Here the CDR3 reads CASKSSAAGELFF. The CDR3 nucleotides are TGTGCCAGCAAGAGTTCAGCGGCCGGGGAGCTGTTTTTT.

Many counts were recorded for this clonotype. The CDR3 sequence: CASTRVRGPQHF. The CDR3 DNA is TGTGCCAGCACCCGGGTCCGCGGGCCCCAGCATTTT. The chain joins TRBV27 to TRBJ1-5, with D unresolved. The CDR3 has 12 residues. The ends were cut back, 7 bases at V and 9 bases at J, with 13 bases in the middle. The germline V gene has CDR1 MNHEY and CDR2 SMNVEV (reference sequence).

This clonotype was seen a few times. The rearrangement links TRBV11-2 to TRBJ1-5; D is unresolved. V dropped 1 base and J dropped 4 bases, with 14 bases sitting between them. CDR1 and CDR2 from the germline V gene are SGHAT and FQNNGV. There are 16 residues in the CDR3. The CDR3 DNA is TGTGCCAGCAGCTTAGTGGGTCCAGGTGGAAATCAGCCCCAGCATTTT. As protein: CASSLVGPGGNQPQHF.

The J gene is TRBJ2-5, the V gene TRBV27; possibly TRBD2 for D (5 bases). This CDR3 contains 17 residues. Looked up from germline, CDR1 is MNHEY and CDR2 is SMNVEV (reference sequence). Trimming removed 0 bases at V and 2 bases at J, with 16 bases between. The chain's CDR3 is CASSLSPPGRAQETQYF. In nucleotides, the CDR3 is TGTGCCAGCAGTTTATCTCCCCCTGGGCGGGCACAAGAGACCCAGTACTTC.

This clonotype has at least ten counts. The rearrangement links TRBV6-5 to TRBJ2-7; TRBD1 aligns across 10 bases. Germline assignment: CDR1 MNHEY and CDR2 SVGAGI. CDR3 length equals 13 residues. V dropped 10 bases and J dropped 5; count of bases not matched to a gene: 8. The chain's CDR3 is CATCRDRGHEQYF. The CDR3 nucleotides are TGTGCCACATGCCGGGACAGGGGCCACGAGCAGTACTTC.

The CDR3 reads CASSNTRLALEQFF. CDR3 nucleotides: TGTGCCAGCAGCAATACCAGACTAGCGCTTGAGCAGTTCTTC. The chain employs TRBV7-8 and TRBJ2-1, with TRBD2 matching 8 bases. Per germline, CDR1 SGHVS and CDR2 FQNEAQ. CDR3 length equals 14 residues. The V and J ends lost 5 bases and 9 bases, in that order; junction bases with no gene match: 9.

In this sample, this clonotype turned up many times. The chain recombines TRBV30 with TRBJ1-2, with a weak D call TRBD1 (5 bases). Germline-derived CDR1 and CDR2 are GTSNPN and SVGIG (reference sequence). Deletions cut 3 bases from V and 4 bases from J, with 15 bases between. This CDR3 region has 14 residues. The CDR3 DNA follows: TGTGCCTGGAGCTGGGGCTCGGGGTTCTATGGCTACACCTTC. Translation gives CAWSWGSGFYGYTF.

This clonotype was picked up many times. For the CDR3, the DNA is TGTGCCAGCAGCTATGCGGGGTCCGATGGCTACACCTTC. Its translation: CASSYAGSDGYTF. The chain combines TRBV11-2 with TRBJ1-2, with D uncertain. V was cut by 4 bases and J by 6 bases, with 12 bases left in between. The CDR3 runs 13 residues. CDR1 is SGHAT, CDR2 FQNNGV, per germline.